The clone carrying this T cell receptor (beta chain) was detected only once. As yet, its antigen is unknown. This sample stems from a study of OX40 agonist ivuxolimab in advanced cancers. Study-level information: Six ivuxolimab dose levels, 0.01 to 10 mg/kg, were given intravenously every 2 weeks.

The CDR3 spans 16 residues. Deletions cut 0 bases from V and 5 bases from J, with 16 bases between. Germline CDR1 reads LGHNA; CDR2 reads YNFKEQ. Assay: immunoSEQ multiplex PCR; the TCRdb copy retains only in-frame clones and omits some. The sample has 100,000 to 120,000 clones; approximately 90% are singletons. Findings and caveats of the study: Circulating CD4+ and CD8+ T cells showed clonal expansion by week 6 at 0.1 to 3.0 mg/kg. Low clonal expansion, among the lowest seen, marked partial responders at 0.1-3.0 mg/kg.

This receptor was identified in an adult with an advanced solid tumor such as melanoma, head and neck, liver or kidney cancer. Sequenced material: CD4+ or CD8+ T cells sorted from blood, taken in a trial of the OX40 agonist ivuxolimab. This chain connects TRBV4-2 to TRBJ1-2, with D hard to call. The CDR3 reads CASSQDHAGKGYGYTF. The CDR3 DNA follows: TGTGCCAGCAGCCAAGATCACGCGGGGAAAGGATATGGCTACACCTTC.